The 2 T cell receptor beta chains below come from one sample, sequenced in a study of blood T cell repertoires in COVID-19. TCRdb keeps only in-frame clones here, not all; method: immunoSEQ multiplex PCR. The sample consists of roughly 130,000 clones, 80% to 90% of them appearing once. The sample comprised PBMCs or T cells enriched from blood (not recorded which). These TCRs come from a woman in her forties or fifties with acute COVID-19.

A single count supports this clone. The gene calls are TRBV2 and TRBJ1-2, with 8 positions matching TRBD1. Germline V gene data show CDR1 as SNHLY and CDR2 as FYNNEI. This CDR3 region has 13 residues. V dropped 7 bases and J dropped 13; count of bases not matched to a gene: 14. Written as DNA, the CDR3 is TGTGCCAGCAACTTTGGGGAAGGACAGGGTCCCACCTTC. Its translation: CASNFGEGQGPTF.

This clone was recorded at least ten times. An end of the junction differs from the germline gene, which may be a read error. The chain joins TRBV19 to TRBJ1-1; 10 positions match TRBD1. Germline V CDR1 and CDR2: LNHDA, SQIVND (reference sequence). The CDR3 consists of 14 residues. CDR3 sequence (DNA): TGTGCCAGTAACTCCGACAGGGGGCGTAGAGGGTCTCTTTTT. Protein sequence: CASNSDRGRRGSLF. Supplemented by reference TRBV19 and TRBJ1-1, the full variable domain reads DGGITQSPKYLFRKEGQNVTLSCEQNLNHDAMYWYRQDPGQGLRLIYYSQIVNDFQKGDIAEGYSVSREKKESFPLTVTSAQKNPTAFYLCASNSDRGRRGSLFGQGTRLTVV.